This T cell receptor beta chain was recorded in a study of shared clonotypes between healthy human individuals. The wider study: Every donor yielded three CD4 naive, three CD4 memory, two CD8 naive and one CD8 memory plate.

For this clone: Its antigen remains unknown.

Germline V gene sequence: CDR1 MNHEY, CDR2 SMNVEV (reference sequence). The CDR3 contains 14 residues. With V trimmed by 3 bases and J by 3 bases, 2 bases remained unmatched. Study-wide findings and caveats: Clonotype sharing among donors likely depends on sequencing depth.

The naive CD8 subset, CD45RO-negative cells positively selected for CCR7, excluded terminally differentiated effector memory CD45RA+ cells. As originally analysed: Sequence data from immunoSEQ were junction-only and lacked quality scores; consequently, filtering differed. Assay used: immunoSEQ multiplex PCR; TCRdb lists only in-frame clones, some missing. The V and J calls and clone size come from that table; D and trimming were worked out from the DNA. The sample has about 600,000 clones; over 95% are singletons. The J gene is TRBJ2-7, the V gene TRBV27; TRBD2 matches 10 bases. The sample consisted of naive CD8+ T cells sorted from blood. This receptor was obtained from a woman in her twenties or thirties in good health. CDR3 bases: TGTGCCAGCAGTTTCCAGCGGGAGGGCTACGAGCAGTACTTC. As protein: CASSFQREGYEQYF.